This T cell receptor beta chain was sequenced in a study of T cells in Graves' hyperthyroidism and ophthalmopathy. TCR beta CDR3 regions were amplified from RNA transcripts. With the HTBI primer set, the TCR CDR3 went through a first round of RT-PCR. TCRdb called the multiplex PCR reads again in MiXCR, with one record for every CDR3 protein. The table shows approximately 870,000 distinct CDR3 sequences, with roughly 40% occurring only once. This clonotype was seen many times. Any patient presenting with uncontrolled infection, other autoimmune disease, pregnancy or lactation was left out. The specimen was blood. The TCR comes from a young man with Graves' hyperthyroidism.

CDR3 sequence: CAIGERPQETQYF. CDR3 in DNA: TGTGCCATCGGAGAGAGGCCGCAAGAGACCCAGTACTTC. The chain is built from TRBV10-3 and TRBJ2-5; D is unclear. Germline V gene lookup returns CDR1 ENHRY and CDR2 SYGVKD. Trimming cost V 8 bases and J 2 bases, with 12 bases left between them. This CDR3 is built from 13 residues.